This T cell receptor beta chain originates from a study of regulatory T cells in long-lasting Graves disease. Through Arm-PCR of CDR3 regions and iRepertoire HTBI primers, TCR beta libraries were built. Authors' data handling: Gene usage covered 62 TRBV and some 13 TRBJ segments. MiXCR, applied by TCRdb to the multiplex PCR reads, yields one record per CDR3 protein. None of the V and J calls come from the authors' own analysis; TCRdb made them. The table shows under 700,000 distinct CDR3 sequences, with 15% to 20% occurring only once. Sample time point: newly diagnosed GD, antithyroid drugs for less than 3 months. The TCR library was made from RNA that had been extracted from PBMCs in TRIzol. This clonotype showed up just once. The sample was also linked to a second study, of T cells in Graves' hyperthyroidism and ophthalmopathy.

The source of this sequence is a woman aged 40-60 years with Graves disease. Sequenced here: peripheral blood mononuclear cells (PBMCs), sampled at new diagnosis, from a patient treated with antithyroid drugs.

The CDR3 loop reads CASSLGDRVAGTEAFF. The CDR3 nucleotides read TGTGCCAGCAGCTTAGGCGACAGGGTTGCGGGAACTGAAGCTTTCTTT. The chain employs TRBV7-9 and TRBJ1-1; 7 bases align to TRBD1. CDR1 is SEHNR and CDR2 is FQNEAQ in the germline V gene (reference sequence). The CDR3 sequence is 16 residues long. Trimming removed 1 base from V and 5 bases from J; junction bases left unmatched: 10.